This T cell receptor (beta chain) was observed in a study of OX40 agonist ivuxolimab in advanced cancers. Profiled with immunoSEQ multiplex PCR; TCRdb holds only in-frame clones, not every one. The table has about 99,000 clones, more than 95% seen once; the top ten hold approximately 2%. Trimming cost V 1 base and J 6 bases; bases outside gene matches: 2. The germline V gene has CDR1 SEHNR and CDR2 FQNEAQ (reference sequence). There are 13 residues in the CDR3. A single count supports this clone. The rearrangement joins TRBV7-9 to TRBJ1-2; 7 nucleotides agree with TRBD1. The clonotype was recovered from an adult with an advanced solid tumor such as melanoma, head and neck, liver or kidney cancer. The sample consisted of CD4+ or CD8+ T cells sorted from blood, taken in a trial of the OX40 agonist ivuxolimab. The CDR3 DNA follows: TGTGCCAGCAGCTTAGGACAGGGTAATGGCTACACCTTC. This translates into CASSLGQGNGYTF. The full variable domain, completed using reference TRBV7-9 and TRBJ1-2, is DTGVSQNPRHKITKRGQNVTFRCDPISEHNRLYWYRQTLGQGPEFLTYFQNEAQLEKSRLLSDRFSAERPKGSFSTLEIQRTEQGDSAMYLCASSLGQGNGYTFGSGTRLTVV.